This T cell receptor beta chain was captured by sequencing in a study of T cell responses to AZD1222 COVID-19 vaccine. Study results and caveats: Clonal diversity may have been underestimated in mostly white British donors.

This table comes from immunoSEQ multiplex PCR, and its TCRdb copy is limited to in-frame clones, with some not included. The sample includes 70,000 to 95,000 clones, 90% of them seen just once. Details on this clone: Its antigen is unknown.

With V trimmed by 5 bases and J by 5 bases, 3 bases remained unmatched. The CDR3 contains 13 residues. The germline CDR1 and CDR2 sequences are LNHDA and SQIVND (reference sequence). This TCR was sampled from an adult who received the AZD1222 COVID-19 vaccine. The sample here was peripheral blood, taken 28 days after the second AZD1222 dose. V usage is TRBV19 and J usage is TRBJ2-5; the match to TRBD2 covers 9 bases. CDR3 amino acids: CASSFGLAETQYF. The CDR3, as DNA: TGTGCCAGTAGTTTTGGACTAGCGGAGACCCAGTACTTC.